This T cell receptor (beta chain) was obtained from a study of T cells expressing NK-cell markers. Germline loops: CDR1 SGHVS, CDR2 FNYEAQ. This CDR3 has 18 amino acids. After re-calling the 5' RACE reads, TCRdb lists one entry per CDR3 protein, DNA absent. This listing includes 120,000 to 150,000 distinct CDR3 sequences. Specimen: blood T cells: a sorted CD56 or NKG2C T cell subset, CD4+ or CD8+ T cells, or bulk PBMC T cells (not recorded which). The J gene is TRBJ2-2, the V gene TRBV7-6; as DNA is missing, the TRBD2 call by TCRdb cannot be tested. The clonotype comes from a man between 18 and 29 years old in good health. The CDR3 loop is CASSPWASGRENTGELFF.